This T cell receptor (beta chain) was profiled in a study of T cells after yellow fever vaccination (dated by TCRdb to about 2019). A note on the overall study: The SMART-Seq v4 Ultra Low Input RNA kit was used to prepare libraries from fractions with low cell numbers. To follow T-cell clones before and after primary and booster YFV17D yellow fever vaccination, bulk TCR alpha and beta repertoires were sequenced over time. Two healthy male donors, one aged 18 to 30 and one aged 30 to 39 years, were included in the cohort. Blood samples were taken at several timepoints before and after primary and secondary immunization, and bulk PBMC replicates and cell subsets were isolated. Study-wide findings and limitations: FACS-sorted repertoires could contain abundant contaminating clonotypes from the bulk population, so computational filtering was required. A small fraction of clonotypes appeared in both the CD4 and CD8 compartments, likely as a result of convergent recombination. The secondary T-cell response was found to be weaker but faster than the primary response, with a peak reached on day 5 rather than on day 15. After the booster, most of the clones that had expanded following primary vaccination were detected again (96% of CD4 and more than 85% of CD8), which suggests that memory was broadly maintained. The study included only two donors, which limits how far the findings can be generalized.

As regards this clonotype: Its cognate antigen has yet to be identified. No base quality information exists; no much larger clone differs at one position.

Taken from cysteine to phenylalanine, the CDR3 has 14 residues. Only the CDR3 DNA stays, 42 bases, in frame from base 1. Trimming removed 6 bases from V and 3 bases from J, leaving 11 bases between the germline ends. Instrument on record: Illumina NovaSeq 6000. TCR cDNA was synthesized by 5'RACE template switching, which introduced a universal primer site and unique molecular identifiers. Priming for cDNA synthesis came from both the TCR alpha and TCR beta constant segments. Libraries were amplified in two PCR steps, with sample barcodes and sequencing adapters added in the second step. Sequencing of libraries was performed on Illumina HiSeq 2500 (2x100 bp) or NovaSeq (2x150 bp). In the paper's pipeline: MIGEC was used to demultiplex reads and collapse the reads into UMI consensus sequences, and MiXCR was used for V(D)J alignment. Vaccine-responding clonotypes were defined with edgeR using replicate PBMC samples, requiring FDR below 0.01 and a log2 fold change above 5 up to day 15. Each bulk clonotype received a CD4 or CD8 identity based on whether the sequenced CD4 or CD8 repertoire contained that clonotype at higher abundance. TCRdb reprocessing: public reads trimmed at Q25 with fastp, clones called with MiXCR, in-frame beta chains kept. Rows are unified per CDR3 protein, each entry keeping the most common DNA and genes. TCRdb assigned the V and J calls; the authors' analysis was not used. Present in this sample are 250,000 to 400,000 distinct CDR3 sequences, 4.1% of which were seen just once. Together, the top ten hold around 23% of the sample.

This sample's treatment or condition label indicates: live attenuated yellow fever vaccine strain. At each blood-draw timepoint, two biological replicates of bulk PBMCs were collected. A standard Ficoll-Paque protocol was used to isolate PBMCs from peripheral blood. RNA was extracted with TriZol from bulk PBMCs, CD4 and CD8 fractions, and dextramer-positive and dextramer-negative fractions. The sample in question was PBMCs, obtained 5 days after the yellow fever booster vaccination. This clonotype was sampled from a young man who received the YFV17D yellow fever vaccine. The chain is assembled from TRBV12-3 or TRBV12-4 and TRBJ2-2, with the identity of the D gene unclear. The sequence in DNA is TGTGCCAGCAGCCGAAGGGCGGACACCGGGGAGCTGTTTTTT. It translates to CASSRRADTGELFF.